Listed below are T cell receptor beta chains from one sample, sequenced in a study of T cell repertoires in cytomegalovirus infection. No cognate antigen is known for these TCRs. TCRdb used MiXCR to reprocess the reads, holding one entry per CDR3 protein. Of 44,000 or so distinct CDR3 sequences in the sample, 20% to 25% were seen once. Sequenced material: CD8+ T cells from cultured PBMCs, taken from culture after CMV antigen stimulation. The receptors stem from a human donor in good health (CMV status not recorded). Some clones in this sample may be carry-over from other donors' samples. Both conserved end residues are part of each CDR3. D genes are given only for firm matches. The size entry is marked missing in some rows and otherwise reads once, few, many or a size class.

d_call,v_call,j_call,clone_size,cdr3_nt,cdr3_aa
TRBD1,TRBV7-6,TRBJ2-3,few,TGTGCCAGCAGCTTAGAGGGACAGAGGATAGATACGCAGTATTTT,CASSLEGQRIDTQYF
NA,TRBV7-2,TRBJ2-1,few,TGTGCCAGCAGCCCCGAAGGACAGAGCTACAATGAGCAGTTCTTC,CASSPEGQSYNEQFF
NA,TRBV10-3,TRBJ2-4,NA,TGTGCGCCCACATCGAAGGAGGGCTGCATTCAGTACTTC,CAPTSKEGCIQYF
TRBD2,TRBV28,TRBJ2-7,few,TGTGCCAGCACCCTGACTAGCGGTAGCCCCTACGAGCAGTACTTC,CASTLTSGSPYEQYF
NA,TRBV7-2,TRBJ1-2,few,TGTGCCATCCGACAGTACGGCTACACCTTC,CAIRQYGYTF
NA,TRBV10-3,TRBJ2-1,NA,TGTGCCATCAGTGAGACAGGCGAGGCTCGGGTCAATGAGCAGTTCTTC,CAISETGEARVNEQFF
TRBD1,TRBV6-1,TRBJ2-2,NA,TGTGCCAGCAGACCGCCCGGGACAGGGGGCTTCACCGGGGAGCTGTTTTTT,CASRPPGTGGFTGELFF
TRBD2,TRBV9,TRBJ2-7,NA,TGTGCCAGAACGACTAGCGGGAGGGCCCGACCCTCCTACGAGCAGTACTTC,CARTTSGRARPSYEQYF
NA,TRBV6-1,TRBJ1-2,few,TGTGCCAGCACCCCCTCCGTGGACAGCATCTATGGCTACACCTTC,CASTPSVDSIYGYTF
NA,TRBV6-2/TRBV6-3,TRBJ1-1,few,TGTGCCAGCAGACCCGGTGGGGGGTTTAAAGAAGCTTTCTTT,CASRPGGGFKEAFF
NA,TRBV20-1,TRBJ1-1,NA,TGCAGTGCTAGAGATCTATCCTACTCGGGCACTGAAGCTTTCTTT,CSARDLSYSGTEAFF
NA,TRBV19,TRBJ2-3,few,TGTGCCAGTACCCCCGGGCAGCCAGATACGCAGTATTTT,CASTPGQPDTQYF
NA,TRBV27,TRBJ2-3,NA,TGTGCCAGCAGTTTTGGACCGCCCGGGATGACAGATACGCAGTATTTT,CASSFGPPGMTDTQYF
NA,TRBV28,TRBJ2-7,NA,TGTGCCAGCAGTTTCGAAGAACGGGAATACGAGCAGTACTTC,CASSFEEREYEQYF
NA,TRBV7-8,TRBJ1-1,few,TGTGCCAGCAGCTTAGAGGTGGTTTCGAACACTGAAGCTTTCTTT,CASSLEVVSNTEAFF
NA,TRBV7-9,TRBJ2-7,few,TGTGCCAGCACCCCAAGGCTCGGGGAGCAGTACTTC,CASTPRLGEQYF